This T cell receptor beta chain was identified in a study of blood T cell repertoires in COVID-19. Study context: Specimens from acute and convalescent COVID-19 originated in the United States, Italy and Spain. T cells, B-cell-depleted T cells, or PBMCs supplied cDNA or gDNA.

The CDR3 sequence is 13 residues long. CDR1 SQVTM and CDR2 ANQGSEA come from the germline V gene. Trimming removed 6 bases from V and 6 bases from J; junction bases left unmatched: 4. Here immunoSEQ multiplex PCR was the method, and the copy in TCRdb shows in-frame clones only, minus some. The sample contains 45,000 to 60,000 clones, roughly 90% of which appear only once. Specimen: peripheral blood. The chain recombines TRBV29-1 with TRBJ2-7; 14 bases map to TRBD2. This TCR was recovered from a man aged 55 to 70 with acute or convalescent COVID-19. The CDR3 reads CSVGTSGSSEQYF. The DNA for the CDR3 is TGCAGCGTGGGGACTAGCGGGAGTTCCGAGCAGTACTTC.